What follows are 12 T cell receptor delta chains derived from one specimen sequenced in a study of γδ T cells in repeated Plasmodium falciparum infection. TCRdb re-called clones from the multiplex PCR reads using CATT. The sample lists tens of thousands of delta-chain clones, 0.75% to 1% occurring once. Vgamma9/Vdelta2+ and Vdelta2-negative gammadelta T cells were flow-sorted from PBMC for bulk sequencing. Material for sequencing was gamma-delta T cells from blood. The source of these receptors is a pool of human donors (malaria-infected and uninfected, not separated).

About this clone: A read error is the likely source, as a far larger clone sits one nucleotide away. The sample has other DNA sequences that encode this CDR3 too. V gene TRDV1 was called; the J gene was not; the table names TRDD3, a call not compared with the DNA. The length of the CDR3 is 15 residues. In germline, CDR1 is TSWWSYY, CDR2 QGS. CDR3 sequence reads: CALGELRPGPDKLIF. In DNA, the CDR3 is TGTGCTCTTGGGGAACTGAGGCCGGGCCCTGATAAGCTCATCTTT.

To note about this clone: This DNA's translation differs at residue 5 from TCRdb's protein, which comes from a much larger clone; a read error is likely, and the protein shown is translated from the DNA. The J gene is TRDJ1, the V gene TRDV2; 7 bases agree with TRDD3. The V gene's germline CDR1 is GEAIGNYY and CDR2 EKD. The V segment lost 2 bases and the J segment 4 bases; nucleotides outside the gene matches: 9. The CDR3 spans 15 residues. CDR3 DNA: TGTGCCTGTGACATGAACTCTGGGGGGATCGATAAACTCATCTTT. Translation: CACDMNSGGIDKLIF.

This clone appeared a few times. TCRdb shows a much larger clone's protein in place of this DNA's translation, and the two differ at residue 9, likely through a read error; the protein shown is translated from the DNA. The chain uses TRDV2 and TRDJ1; 7 bases map to TRDD3. V lost 3 bases and J lost 0; bases outside the gene matches: 18. Germline values: CDR1 GEAIGNYY, CDR2 EKD. The CDR3 is 19 amino acids. Written as DNA, the CDR3 is TGTGCCTGTGACTCCTTACTGGGGACATTACCGGGGGACACCGATAAACTCATCTTT. It codes for CACDSLLGTLPGDTDKLIF.

This clone was seen many times. TCRdb's protein, taken from a much larger clone, differs from this DNA's translation at residue 11, likely owing to a read error; the protein displayed comes from the DNA. The V and J genes are TRDV2 and TRDJ1; 12 bases map to TRDD3. The CDR3 runs 16 residues. The germline CDR1 and CDR2 sequences are GEAIGNYY and EKD. V was clipped by 7 bases and J by 3 bases; unmatched bases: 11. CDR3 in amino acids: CAWGFSYWGIPDKLIF. In DNA, the CDR3 is TGTGCCTGGGGATTCTCGTACTGGGGGATACCCGATAAACTCATCTTT.

At least ten counts were recorded for this clone. A much bigger clone sits one base away, suggesting this may be a read error. Other DNA sequences in the same sample also yield this CDR3. This chain links TRDV2 with TRDJ1, with D tentatively TRDD3 (6 bases). The CDR3 is made up of 15 amino acids. The V gene's germline CDR1 is GEAIGNYY and CDR2 EKD. The DNA for the CDR3 is TGTGCCTGTGACACAGGGGGACCGTACACCGACAAACTCATCTTT. Protein product: CACDTGGPYTDKLIF.

The table lists this clone with a few counts. This likely traces to a read error, being one base from a far larger clone. The J gene is uncalled and the V gene is TRDV1; the table's D call, TRDD3, was not checked against the DNA. This CDR3 has 20 amino acids. Germline values: CDR1 TSWWSYY, CDR2 QGS. CDR3 DNA: TGTGCTCTTGGGGAACTTGGTCCGGGACTGGGGGATAAGTACACCGATAAACTCATCTTC. The encoded protein is CALGELGPGLGDKYTDKLIF.

This clone showed up just a few times. TCRdb shows a much larger clone's protein in place of this DNA's translation, and the two differ at residue 5, likely through a read error; the protein shown is translated from the DNA. This sequence joins TRDV2 and TRDJ1; D is unclear. The J gene was missing in TCRdb and was found by matching the end of the DNA to germline. Trimming cost V 3 bases and J 0 bases, with 13 bases left between them. This CDR3 spans 15 amino acids. Germline-derived CDR1 and CDR2 are GEAIGNYY and EKD. The chain's CDR3 is CACDPVVPDTDKLIF. Here the CDR3 DNA reads TGTGCCTGTGACCCCGTAGTACCAGACACCGATAAACTCATCTTT.

Concerning this clone itself: One base separates it from a far larger clone, so it is likely a read error. This sample includes further DNA sequences coding for the same CDR3. V and J are TRDV2 and TRDJ1; D remains ambiguous. TCRdb gives no J gene; it was assigned here by matching the DNA to germline. Trimming took 4 bases from V and 2 from J, leaving 10 bases between them. Germline CDR1 is GEAIGNYY and CDR2 is EKD. The CDR3 is 13 residues long. CDR3 region: CACDLMTTDKLIF. As DNA, the CDR3 is TGTGCCTGTGATCTAATGACGACCGATAAACTCATCTTT.

As regards this clone: Possible read error: a much larger clone is one base away. The CDR3 region is CALGLPPTWGRYADKLIF. The CDR3 DNA reads TGTGCTCTTGGGCTCCCTCCTACCTGGGGGAGGTACGCCGATAAACTCATCTTT. The chain links TRDV1 to TRDJ1, with TRDD3 matching over 8 bases. The J gene, left out of TCRdb, was set here by checking the DNA against germline. This CDR3 is 18 amino acids long. Trimming removed 5 bases from V and 3 bases from J; junction bases left unmatched: 17. CDR1 is TSWWSYY, CDR2 QGS, per germline.

Notes on this clone: The mismatch at residue 3 between this DNA's translation and the TCRdb protein of a much larger clone likely reflects a read error; the protein shown is translated from the DNA. The rearrangement joins TRDV1 to TRDJ1; 11 bases match TRDD3. The CDR3 has 21 residues. Germline V gene sequence: CDR1 TSWWSYY, CDR2 QGS. V trimming: 10 bases; J trimming: 0 bases; junction bases outside the gene matches: 25. DNA of the CDR3: TGTGCTCACCGCCGTCTAATCTGGGGGATACAGGGAGGCCAGTACACCGATAAACTCATCTTT. Translated, it gives CAHRRLIWGIQGGQYTDKLIF.

This clone has a handful of counts. The translation of this DNA and the TCRdb protein of a much larger clone differ at residue 9, probably owing to a read error; the protein shown here is translated from the DNA. The J gene went uncalled, whereas the V gene is TRDV1. The CDR3 runs 11 residues. Germline V lookup: CDR1 TSWWSYY, CDR2 QGS. The CDR3 is CALGEHTKPIF. The CDR3 nucleotides are TGTGCTCTTGGGGAACATACTAAACCCATCTTT.

This clone was detected many times. For this DNA, TCRdb reports the protein of a much larger clone, which diverges at residue 6, most likely from a read error; the protein presented here is translated directly from the DNA. The chain links TRDV1 to TRDJ1; D is possibly TRDD2 (6 bases). Trimming cost V 2 bases and J 0 bases, with 34 bases left between them. Germline assignment: CDR1 TSWWSYY and CDR2 QGS. The CDR3 covers 23 residues. The CDR3 bases are TGTGCTCTTGGGGAAGGGAGGATCCTACGTTTACGGGAGTACGACGGGTACACCGATAAACTCATCTTT. It translates to CALGEGRILRLREYDGYTDKLIF.